This TCR beta chain was observed in a study of T-cell reconstitution after alpha-beta-depleted transplantation in children. This clonotype was detected only a few times. The V gene's germline CDR1 is SGHTA and CDR2 FQGNSA. The CDR3 contains 14 residues. Trimming cost V 1 base and J 9 bases, with 12 bases left between them. The library targeted TCRbeta and was prepared with unique molecular identifiers. TCRdb re-derived calls from the PCR reads in MiXCR, one entry per CDR3 protein. The data show some 200,000 distinct CDR3 sequences, with approximately 6.6% seen just once and around 3.1% held by the top ten.

This specimen consisted of PBMCs from the stem cell graft donor, obtained from the stem cell graft. This receptor was obtained from a human donor who donated a stem cell graft to a child with Wiskott-Aldrich syndrome. This chain uses TRBV7-2 with TRBJ2-2; D uncertain. The CDR3 DNA reads as TGTGCCAGCAGCTTAGACCCGGGCATTAGGGAGCTGTTTTTT. This encodes CASSLDPGIRELFF.